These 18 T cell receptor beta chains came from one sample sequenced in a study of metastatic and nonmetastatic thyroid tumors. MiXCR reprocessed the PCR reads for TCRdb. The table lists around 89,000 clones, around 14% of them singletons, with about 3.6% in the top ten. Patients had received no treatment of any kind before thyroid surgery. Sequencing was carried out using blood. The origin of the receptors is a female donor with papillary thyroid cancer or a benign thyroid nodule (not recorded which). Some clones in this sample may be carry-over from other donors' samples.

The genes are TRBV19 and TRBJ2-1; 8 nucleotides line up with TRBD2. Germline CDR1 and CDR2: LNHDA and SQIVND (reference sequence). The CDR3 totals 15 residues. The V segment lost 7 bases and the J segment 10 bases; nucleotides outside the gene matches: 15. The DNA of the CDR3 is TGTGCCAGTAAACCCCCCAGCGGGAGAAAACTCGAGCAGTTCTTC. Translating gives CASKPPSGRKLEQFF.

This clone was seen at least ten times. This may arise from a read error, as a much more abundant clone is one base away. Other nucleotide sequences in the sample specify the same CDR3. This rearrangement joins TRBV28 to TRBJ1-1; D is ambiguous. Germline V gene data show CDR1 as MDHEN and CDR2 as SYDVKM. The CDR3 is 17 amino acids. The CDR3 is CASSPGGYGDGGTEAFF. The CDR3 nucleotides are TGTGCCAGCAGTCCCGGCGGGTACGGGGATGGAGGCACTGAGGCTTTCTTT.

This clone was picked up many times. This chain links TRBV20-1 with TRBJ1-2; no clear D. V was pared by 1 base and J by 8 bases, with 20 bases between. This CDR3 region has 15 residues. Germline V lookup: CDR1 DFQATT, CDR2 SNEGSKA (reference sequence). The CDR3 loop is CSARVVPQEIGGYTF. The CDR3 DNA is TGCAGTGCTAGAGTTGTGCCCCAAGAAATCGGGGGCTACACCTTC.

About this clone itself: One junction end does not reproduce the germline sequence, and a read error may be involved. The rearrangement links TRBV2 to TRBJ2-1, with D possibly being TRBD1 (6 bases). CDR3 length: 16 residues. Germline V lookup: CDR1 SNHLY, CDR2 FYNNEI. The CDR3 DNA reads TGTGCCAGTAGTGAAATTAGGACCACAGGGTCCAATGAGCAGTTCTTC. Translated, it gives CASSEIRTTGSNEQFF.

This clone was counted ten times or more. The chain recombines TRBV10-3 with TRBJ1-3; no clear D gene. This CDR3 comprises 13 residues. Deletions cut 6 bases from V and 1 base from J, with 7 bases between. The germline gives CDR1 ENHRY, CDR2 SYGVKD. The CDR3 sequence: CAIRSESGNTIYF. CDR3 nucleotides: TGTGCCATCAGGTCCGAATCTGGAAACACCATATATTTT.

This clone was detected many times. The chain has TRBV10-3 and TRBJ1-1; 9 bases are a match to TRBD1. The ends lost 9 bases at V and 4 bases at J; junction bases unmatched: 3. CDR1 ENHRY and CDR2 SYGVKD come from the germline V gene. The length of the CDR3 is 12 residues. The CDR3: CAMGTGPTEAFF. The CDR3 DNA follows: TGTGCCATGGGGACAGGGCCCACTGAAGCTTTCTTT.

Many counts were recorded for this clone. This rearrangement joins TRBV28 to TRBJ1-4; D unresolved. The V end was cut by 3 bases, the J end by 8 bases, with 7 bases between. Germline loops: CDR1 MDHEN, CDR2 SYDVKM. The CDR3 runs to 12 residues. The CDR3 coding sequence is TGTGCCAGCAGTTTCAGTGGCGAAAAACTGTTTTTT. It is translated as CASSFSGEKLFF.

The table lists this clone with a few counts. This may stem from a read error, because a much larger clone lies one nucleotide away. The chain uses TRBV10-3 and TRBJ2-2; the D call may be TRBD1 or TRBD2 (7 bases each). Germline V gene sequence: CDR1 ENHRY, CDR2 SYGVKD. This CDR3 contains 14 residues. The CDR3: CATTAGGDTVELFF. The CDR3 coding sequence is TGTGCCACTACGGCAGGGGGGGACACCGTGGAGCTGTTTTTT.

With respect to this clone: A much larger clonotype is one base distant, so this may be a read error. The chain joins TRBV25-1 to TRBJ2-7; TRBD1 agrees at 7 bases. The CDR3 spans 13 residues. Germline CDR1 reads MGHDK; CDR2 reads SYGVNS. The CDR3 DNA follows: TGTGCCAGCAGTCCCTCTGTAGGGGGCGAGAAGTACTTC. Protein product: CASSPSVGGEKYF.

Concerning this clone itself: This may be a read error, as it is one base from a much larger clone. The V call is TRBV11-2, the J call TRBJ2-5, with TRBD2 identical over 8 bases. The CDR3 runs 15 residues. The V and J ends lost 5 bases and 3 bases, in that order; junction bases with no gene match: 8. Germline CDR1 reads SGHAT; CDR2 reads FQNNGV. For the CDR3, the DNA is TGTGCCAGCAGCCATGGGACTAGGGGAAAAGAGACCCAGTACTTC. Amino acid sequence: CASSHGTRGKETQYF.

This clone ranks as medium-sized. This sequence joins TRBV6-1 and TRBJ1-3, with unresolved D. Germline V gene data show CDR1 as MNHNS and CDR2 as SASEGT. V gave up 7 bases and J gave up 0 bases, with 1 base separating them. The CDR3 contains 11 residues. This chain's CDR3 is CASNSGNTIYF. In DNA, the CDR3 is TGTGCCAGCAACTCTGGAAACACCATATATTTT.

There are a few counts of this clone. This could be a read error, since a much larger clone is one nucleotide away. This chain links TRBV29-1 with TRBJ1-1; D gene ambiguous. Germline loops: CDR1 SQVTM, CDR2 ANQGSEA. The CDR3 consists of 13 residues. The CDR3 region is CIVEVWQNTEAFF. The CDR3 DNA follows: TGCATCGTTGAAGTTTGGCAGAACACTGAAGCTTTCTTT.

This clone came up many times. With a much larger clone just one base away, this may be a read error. CDR3 nucleotides: TGTGCCAGCAGTGATCCCTTTTTTCGGACAGGGGGAGATGGCTACACCTTC. It specifies CASSDPFFRTGGDGYTF. The V and J genes are TRBV6-1 and TRBJ1-2; TRBD1 agrees at 10 bases. With 3 bases clipped from V and 6 bases from J, the junction kept 13 bases outside the gene matches. From germline, CDR1 is MNHNS and CDR2 SASEGT. The CDR3 extends over 17 amino acids.

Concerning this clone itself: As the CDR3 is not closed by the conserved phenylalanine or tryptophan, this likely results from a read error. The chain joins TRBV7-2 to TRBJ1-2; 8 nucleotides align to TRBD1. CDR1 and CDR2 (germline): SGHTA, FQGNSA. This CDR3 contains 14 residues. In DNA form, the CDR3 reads TGTGCCAGCAGCCCAGGGGGCCCTAACTATTGCTACACCTGC. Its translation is CASSPGGPNYCYTC.

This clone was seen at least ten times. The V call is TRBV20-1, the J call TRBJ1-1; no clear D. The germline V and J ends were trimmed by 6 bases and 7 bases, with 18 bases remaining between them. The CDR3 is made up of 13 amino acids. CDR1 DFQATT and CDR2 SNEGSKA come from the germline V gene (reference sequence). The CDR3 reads CSALIGVRGEAFF. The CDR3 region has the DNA TGCAGTGCCCTAATCGGGGTTCGGGGTGAAGCTTTCTTT.

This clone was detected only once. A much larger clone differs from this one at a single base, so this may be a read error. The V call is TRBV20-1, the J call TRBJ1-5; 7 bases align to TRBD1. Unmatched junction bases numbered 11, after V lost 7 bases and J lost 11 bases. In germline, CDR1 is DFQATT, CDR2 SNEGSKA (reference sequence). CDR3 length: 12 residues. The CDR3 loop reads CSGWTGLLAQHF. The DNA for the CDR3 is TGCAGTGGGTGGACAGGCCTTTTGGCCCAGCATTTT.

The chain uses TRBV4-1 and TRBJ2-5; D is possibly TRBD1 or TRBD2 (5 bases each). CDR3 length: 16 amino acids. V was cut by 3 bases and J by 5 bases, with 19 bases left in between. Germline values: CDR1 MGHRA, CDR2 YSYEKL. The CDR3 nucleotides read TGCGCCAGCAGCCAGCCCGGGATGAGGGGCGCGGAGACCCAGTACTTC. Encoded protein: CASSQPGMRGAETQYF.

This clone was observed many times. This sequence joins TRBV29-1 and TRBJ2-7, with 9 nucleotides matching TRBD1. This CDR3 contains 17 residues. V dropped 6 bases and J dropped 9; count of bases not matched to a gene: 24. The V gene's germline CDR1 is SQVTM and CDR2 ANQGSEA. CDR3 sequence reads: CSVRTGALPAGKQGQYF. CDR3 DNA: TGCAGCGTAAGGACAGGGGCACTTCCCGCGGGTAAGCAAGGGCAGTACTTC.